This T cell receptor beta chain was retrieved from a study of OX40 agonist ivuxolimab in advanced cancers. Background on the study: At about 81% male, the cohort had a mean age of around 56 years, ranging from 23 to 79.

Autoimmune disease history or systemic immunosuppression led to patient exclusion. Profiled with immunoSEQ multiplex PCR; TCRdb holds only in-frame clones, not every one. The sample holds approximately 20,000 clones, around 85% seen once. Germline values: CDR1 MNHEY, CDR2 SMNVEV (reference sequence). The CDR3 is made up of 14 amino acids. Trimming left V 0 bases short and J 0 bases short, with 6 bases between. This clone is a singleton in its sample. Material: CD4+ or CD8+ T cells sorted from blood, obtained in a trial of the OX40 agonist ivuxolimab. This TCR was sampled from an adult with an advanced solid tumor such as melanoma, head and neck, liver or kidney cancer. The genes are TRBV27 and TRBJ2-7; no firm D call. CDR3: CASSLSASSYEQYF. Written as DNA, the CDR3 is TGTGCCAGCAGTTTATCTGCTAGCTCCTACGAGCAGTACTTC.